Reported below is one T cell receptor (beta chain). The source of the sample is a study of T cells in tuberculosis. After thawing and overnight rest, PBMC were stained with GMM-loaded CD1B tetramer, viability dye and anti-CD3 for sorting. The CD1B tetramers carried C32 glucose monomycolate purified from Rhodococcus equi. Tetramer-sorted PBMC had been CD14 monocyte-depleted before freezing. The CDR3 has 14 amino acids. The V gene's germline CDR1 is SGDLS and CDR2 YYNGEE. Trimming stripped 4 bases from V and 4 bases from J, with 9 bases between. Using immunoSEQ multiplex PCR, the repertoire was profiled, and TCRdb retains in-frame clones only, with some absent. The table lists more than 45,000 clones, roughly 86% of them singletons.

What was sequenced was CD1b-GMM tetramer-negative cells sorted from PBMCs. The chain couples TRBV9 to TRBJ1-6, with D uncertain. This sequence was found in an adult woman with latent tuberculosis. The CDR3 nucleotides read TGTGCCAGCAGCCCCGGAGGGTATAATTCACCCCTCCACTTT. This translates into CASSPGGYNSPLHF.